This TCR beta chain was identified in a study of blood T cell repertoires in COVID-19. Study details: Sites across the United States, Italy and Spain contributed samples from acute and convalescent COVID-19. The cDNA or gDNA used as material had been derived from T cells, B-cell-depleted T cells, or PBMCs.

In the original analysis: For nucleated cells, counts were estimated from reference gene primer amplification. Assay: immunoSEQ multiplex PCR; the TCRdb copy retains only in-frame clones and omits some. V and J calls and clone size are as listed in that table; D and trimming were resolved from the DNA. Of over 120,000 clones detected, around 90% appear once; the ten largest clones hold over 1.5%. CDR1 and CDR2 from the germline V gene are SGHRS and YFSETQ. This CDR3 contains 15 residues. V was trimmed by 0 bases and J by 6 bases, leaving 13 bases between them. This TCR came from a man between 65 and 85 years old with acute or convalescent COVID-19. Input material: peripheral blood. The rearrangement joins TRBV5-1 to TRBJ1-5, with a tentative D call TRBD1 (6 bases). CDR3 coding DNA: TGCGCCAGCAGCTTGGATGGGGGGGCGATTCAGCCCCAGCATTTT. The encoded protein is CASSLDGGAIQPQHF.